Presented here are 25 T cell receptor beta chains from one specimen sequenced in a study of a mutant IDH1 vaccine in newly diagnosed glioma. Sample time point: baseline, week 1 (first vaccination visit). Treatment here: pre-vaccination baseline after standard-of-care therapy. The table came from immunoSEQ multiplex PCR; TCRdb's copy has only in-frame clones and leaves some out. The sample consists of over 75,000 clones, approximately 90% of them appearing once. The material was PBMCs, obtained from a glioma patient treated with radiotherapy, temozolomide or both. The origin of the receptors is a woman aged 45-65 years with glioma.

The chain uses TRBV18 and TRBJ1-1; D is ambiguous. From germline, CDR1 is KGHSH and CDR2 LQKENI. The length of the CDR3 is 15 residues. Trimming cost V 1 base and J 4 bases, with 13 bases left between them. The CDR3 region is CASSPRTSDTTEAFF. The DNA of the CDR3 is TGTGCCAGCTCACCACGGACGAGTGATACCACTGAAGCTTTCTTT.

The CDR3, as DNA: TGTGCCAGCAGCTTGGTTCTCGTGAGCGGCACCGGGGAGCTGTTTTTT. Translation: CASSLVLVSGTGELFF. The chain is built from TRBV5-8 and TRBJ2-2, with a possible D match to TRBD2 (5 bases). V shed 0 bases and J shed 4 bases, with 13 bases lying between them. Germline lookup yields CDR1 SGHTS and CDR2 YDEGEE. The CDR3 consists of 16 residues.

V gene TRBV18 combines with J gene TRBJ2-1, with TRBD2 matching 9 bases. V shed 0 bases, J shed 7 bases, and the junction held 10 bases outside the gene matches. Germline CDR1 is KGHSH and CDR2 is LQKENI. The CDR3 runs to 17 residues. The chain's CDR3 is CASSPPVGTSFINEQFF. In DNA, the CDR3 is TGTGCCAGCTCACCACCGGTCGGGACTAGCTTCATTAATGAGCAGTTCTTC.

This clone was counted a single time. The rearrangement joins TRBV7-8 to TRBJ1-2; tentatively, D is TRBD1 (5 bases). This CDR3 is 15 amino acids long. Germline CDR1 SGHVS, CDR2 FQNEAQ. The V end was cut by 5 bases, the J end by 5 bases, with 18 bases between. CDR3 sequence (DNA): TGTGCCAGCAGCATCCGGGACTACCCAGGATATGGCTACACCTTC. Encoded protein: CASSIRDYPGYGYTF.

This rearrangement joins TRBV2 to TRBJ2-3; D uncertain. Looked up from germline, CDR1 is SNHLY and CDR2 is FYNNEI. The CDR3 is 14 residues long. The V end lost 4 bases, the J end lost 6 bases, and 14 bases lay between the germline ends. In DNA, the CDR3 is TGTGCCAGCAGTGCGCTAACGTCGGAGGATACGCAGTATTTT. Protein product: CASSALTSEDTQYF.

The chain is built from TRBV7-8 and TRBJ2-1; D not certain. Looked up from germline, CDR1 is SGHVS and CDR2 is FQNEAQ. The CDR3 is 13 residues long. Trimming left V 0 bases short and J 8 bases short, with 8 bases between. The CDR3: CASSLASYDEQFF. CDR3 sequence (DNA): TGTGCCAGCAGCTTAGCTAGCTATGATGAGCAGTTCTTC. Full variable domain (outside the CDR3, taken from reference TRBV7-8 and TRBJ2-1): GAGVSQSPRYKVAKRGQDVALRCDPISGHVSLFWYQQALGQGPEFLTYFQNEAQLDKSGLPSDRFFAERPEGSVSTLKIQRTQQEDSAVYLCASSLASYDEQFFGPGTRLTVL.

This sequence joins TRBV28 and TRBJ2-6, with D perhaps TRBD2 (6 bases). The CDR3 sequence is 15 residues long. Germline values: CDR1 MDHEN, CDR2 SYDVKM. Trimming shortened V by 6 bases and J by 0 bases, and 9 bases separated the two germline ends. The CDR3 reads CASRSGSSGANVLTF. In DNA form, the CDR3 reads TGTGCCAGCAGATCCGGGAGCTCTGGGGCCAACGTCCTGACTTTC.

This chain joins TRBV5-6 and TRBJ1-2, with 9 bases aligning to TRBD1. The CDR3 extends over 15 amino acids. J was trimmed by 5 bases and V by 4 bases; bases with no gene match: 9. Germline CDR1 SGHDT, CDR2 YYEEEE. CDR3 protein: CASSPRTGAGYGYTF. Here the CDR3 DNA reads TGTGCCAGCAGCCCTAGGACAGGGGCGGGGTATGGCTACACCTTC.

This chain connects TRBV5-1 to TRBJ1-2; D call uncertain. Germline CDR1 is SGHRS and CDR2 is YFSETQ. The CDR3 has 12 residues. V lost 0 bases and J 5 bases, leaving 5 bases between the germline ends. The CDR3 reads CASSLESYGYTF. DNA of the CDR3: TGCGCCAGCAGCTTGGAGAGTTATGGCTACACCTTC.

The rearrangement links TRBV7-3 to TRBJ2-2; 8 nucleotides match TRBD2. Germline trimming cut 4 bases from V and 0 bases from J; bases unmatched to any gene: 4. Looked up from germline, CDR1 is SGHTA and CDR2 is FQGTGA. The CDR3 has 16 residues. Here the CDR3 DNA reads TGTGCCAGCAGCTACGTAGCGGGAACGAACACCGGGGAGCTGTTTTTT. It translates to CASSYVAGTNTGELFF.

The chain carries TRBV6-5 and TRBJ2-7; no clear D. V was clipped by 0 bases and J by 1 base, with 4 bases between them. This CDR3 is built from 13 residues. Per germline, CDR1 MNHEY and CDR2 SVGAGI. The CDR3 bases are TGTGCCAGCAGTTACTCGATATCCTACGAGCAGTACTTC. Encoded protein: CASSYSISYEQYF.

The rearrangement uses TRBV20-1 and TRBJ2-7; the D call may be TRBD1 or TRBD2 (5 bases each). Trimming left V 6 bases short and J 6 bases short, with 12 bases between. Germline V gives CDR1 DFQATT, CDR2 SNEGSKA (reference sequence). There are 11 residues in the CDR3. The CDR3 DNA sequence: TGCAGTGCAGCAGCAGGGAGCGAGCAGTACTTC. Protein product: CSAAAGSEQYF.

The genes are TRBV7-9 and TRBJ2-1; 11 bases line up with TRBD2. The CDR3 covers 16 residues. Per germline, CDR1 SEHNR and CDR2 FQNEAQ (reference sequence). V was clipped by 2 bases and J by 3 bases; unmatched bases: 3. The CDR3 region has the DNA TGTGCCAGCAGCTTAACCGGGACTAGCGGCTACAATGAGCAGTTCTTC. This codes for CASSLTGTSGYNEQFF.

In nucleotides, the CDR3 is TGCGCCAGCAGTGATAGGGGGATGGGGCAGTACTTC. It yields the protein CASSDRGMGQYF. The V gene is TRBV10-2, the J gene TRBJ2-7, with D perhaps TRBD1 (6 bases). V lost 3 bases to trimming and J lost 9 bases, with 12 bases between them. Germline CDR1 is WSHSY and CDR2 is SAAADI. The CDR3 length is 12 residues.

The chain's CDR3 is CASSLGLAGRSSSTDTQYF. CDR3 DNA sequence: TGTGCCAGCAGCTTGGGACTAGCGGGAAGAAGCTCTAGCACAGATACGCAGTATTTT. The chain joins TRBV5-4 to TRBJ2-3; 11 bases align to TRBD2. The CDR3 consists of 19 residues. CDR1 and CDR2 from the germline V gene are SGHNT and YYREEE (reference sequence). V lost 0 bases, J lost 0 bases, and 9 bases stayed unmatched.

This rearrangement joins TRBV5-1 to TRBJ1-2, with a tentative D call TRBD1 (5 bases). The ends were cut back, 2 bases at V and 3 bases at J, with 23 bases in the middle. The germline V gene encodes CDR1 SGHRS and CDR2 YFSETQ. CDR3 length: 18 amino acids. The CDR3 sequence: CASSLPLSHRKTDYGYTF. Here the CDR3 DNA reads TGCGCCAGCAGCTTACCCCTATCACACAGGAAAACGGACTATGGCTACACCTTC. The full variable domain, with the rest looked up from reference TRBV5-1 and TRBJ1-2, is KAGVTQTPRYLIKTRGQQVTLSCSPISGHRSVSWYQQTPGQGLQFLFEYFSETQRNKGNFPGRFSGRQFSNSRSEMNVSTLELGDSALYLCASSLPLSHRKTDYGYTFGSGTRLTVV.

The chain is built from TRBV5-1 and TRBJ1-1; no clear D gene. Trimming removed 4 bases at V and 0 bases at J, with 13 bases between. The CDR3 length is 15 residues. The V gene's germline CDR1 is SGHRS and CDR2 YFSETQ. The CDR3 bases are TGCGCCAGCAGCCCGGATCGAGAGATGAACACTGAAGCTTTCTTT. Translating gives CASSPDREMNTEAFF.

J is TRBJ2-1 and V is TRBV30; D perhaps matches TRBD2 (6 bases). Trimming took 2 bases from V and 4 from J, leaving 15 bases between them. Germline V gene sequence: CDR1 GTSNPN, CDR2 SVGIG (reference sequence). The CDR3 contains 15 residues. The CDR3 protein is CAWSWGSGQYNEQFF. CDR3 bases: TGTGCCTGGAGTTGGGGTAGCGGACAATACAATGAGCAGTTCTTC.

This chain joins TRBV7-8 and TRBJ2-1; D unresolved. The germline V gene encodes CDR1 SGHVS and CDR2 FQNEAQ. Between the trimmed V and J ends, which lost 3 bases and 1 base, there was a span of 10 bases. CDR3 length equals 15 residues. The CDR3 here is CASSLIFVSYNEQFF. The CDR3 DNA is TGTGCCAGCAGCTTGATATTCGTGTCCTACAATGAGCAGTTCTTC.

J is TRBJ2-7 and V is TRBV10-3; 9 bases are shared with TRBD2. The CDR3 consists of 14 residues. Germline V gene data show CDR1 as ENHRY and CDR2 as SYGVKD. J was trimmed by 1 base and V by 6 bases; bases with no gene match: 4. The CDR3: CAIRVSGGSYEQYF. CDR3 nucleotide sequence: TGTGCCATCAGGGTTAGCGGGGGATCCTACGAGCAGTACTTC.

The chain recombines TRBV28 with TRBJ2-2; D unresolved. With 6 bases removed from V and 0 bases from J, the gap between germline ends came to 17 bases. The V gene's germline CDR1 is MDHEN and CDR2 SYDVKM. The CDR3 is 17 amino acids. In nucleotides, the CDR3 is TGTGCCAGCAGCCCTCTCCTCCGGCGCTCGAACACCGGGGAGCTGTTTTTT. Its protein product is CASSPLLRRSNTGELFF.

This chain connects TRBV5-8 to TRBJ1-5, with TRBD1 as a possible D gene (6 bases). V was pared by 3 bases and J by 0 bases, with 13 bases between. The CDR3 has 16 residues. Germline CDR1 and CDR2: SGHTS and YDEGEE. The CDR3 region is CASSWGALYSNQPQHF. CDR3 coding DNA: TGTGCCAGCAGCTGGGGGGCCTTGTATAGCAATCAGCCCCAGCATTTT.

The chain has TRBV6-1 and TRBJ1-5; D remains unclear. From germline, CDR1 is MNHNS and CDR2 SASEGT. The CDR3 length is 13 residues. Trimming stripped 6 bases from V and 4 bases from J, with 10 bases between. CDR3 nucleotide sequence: TGTGCCAGCAGAGAGAGAGTAAATCAGCCCCAGCATTTT. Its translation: CASRERVNQPQHF.

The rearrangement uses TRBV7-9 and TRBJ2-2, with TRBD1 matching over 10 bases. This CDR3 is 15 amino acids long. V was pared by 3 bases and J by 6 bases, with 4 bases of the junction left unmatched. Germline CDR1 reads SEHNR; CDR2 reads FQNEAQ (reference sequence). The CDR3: CASSFRDRGSGELFF. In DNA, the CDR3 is TGTGCCAGCAGCTTCCGGGACAGGGGTTCCGGGGAGCTGTTTTTT. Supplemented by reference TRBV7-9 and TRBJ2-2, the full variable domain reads DTGVSQNPRHKITKRGQNVTFRCDPISEHNRLYWYRQTLGQGPEFLTYFQNEAQLEKSRLLSDRFSAERPKGSFSTLEIQRTEQGDSAMYLCASSFRDRGSGELFFGEGSRLTVL.

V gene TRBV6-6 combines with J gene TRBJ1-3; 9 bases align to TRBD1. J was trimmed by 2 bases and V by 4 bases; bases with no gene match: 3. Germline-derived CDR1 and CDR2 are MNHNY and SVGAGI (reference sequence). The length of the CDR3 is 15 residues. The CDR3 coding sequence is TGTGCCAGCAGTTTAAGACAGGGGGCTGGAAACACCATATATTTT. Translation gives CASSLRQGAGNTIYF.